This entry lists 15 T cell receptor beta chains sequenced from one sample in a study of T cells after yellow fever vaccination (dated by TCRdb to between 2018 and 2021). The receptor library was made with 5' RACE. The sequencer was an Illumina HiSeq 2500. TCRdb cleaned the public reads at Q25 with fastp, built clones with MiXCR and kept in-frame beta chains. Every entry covers one CDR3 protein and lists the most common genes and DNA from its rows. Present in this sample are 250,000 or so distinct CDR3 sequences, roughly 6.3% of which were seen just once. The top ten clones comprise approximately 1% of the sample. Reading the label with the study, this specimen's treatment or condition is: live attenuated yellow fever vaccine strain. The sequenced sample was CD4+ T cells sorted from PBMCs, obtained on the day of the yellow fever booster vaccination. These receptors were collected from a man aged 30-40 years who received the YFV17D yellow fever vaccine.

The rearrangement links TRBV5-4 to TRBJ2-7; D remains ambiguous. The V and J ends lost 0 bases and 2 bases respectively, with 12 bases between them. Germline V gene lookup returns CDR1 SGHNT and CDR2 YYREEE (reference sequence). This CDR3 spans 15 amino acids. CDR3 protein: CASSLDGKRAYEQYF. The CDR3 coding sequence is TGTGCCAGCAGCTTGGATGGGAAAAGAGCCTACGAGCAGTACTTC. Together with reference TRBV5-4 and TRBJ2-7, the CDR3 gives the full variable domain: ETGVTQSPTHLIKTRGQQVTLRCSSQSGHNTVSWYQQALGQGPQFIFQYYREEENGRGNFPPRFSGLQFPNYSSELNVNALELDDSALYLCASSLDGKRAYEQYFGPGTRLTVT.

This clonotype has only a few counts. The chain carries TRBV20-1 and TRBJ2-5, with 9 positions matching TRBD1. This CDR3 region has 15 residues. V shed 4 bases and J 1 base; nucleotides not matched to a gene: 7. From germline, CDR1 is DFQATT and CDR2 SNEGSKA (reference sequence). The CDR3, as DNA: TGCAGTGCTACACAGGGGGCGGGTTTCCAAGAGACCCAGTACTTC. Translating gives CSATQGAGFQETQYF.

At least ten counts were recorded for this clonotype. This chain joins TRBV20-1 and TRBJ2-3, with D hard to call. There are 13 residues in the CDR3. Trimming took off 5 bases at V and 5 bases at J, with 14 bases between the two ends. Germline V CDR1 and CDR2: DFQATT, SNEGSKA (reference sequence). CDR3 DNA: TGCAGTGCTGCAGTCCCTTCTCAAGATACGCAGTATTTT. It specifies CSAAVPSQDTQYF.

In its sample, this clonotype was seen many times. CDR3 sequence: CATGAEVGNEQFF. The CDR3 region has the DNA TGTGCCACCGGGGCGGAGGTGGGGAATGAGCAGTTCTTC. This sequence joins TRBV24-1 and TRBJ2-1; D may be TRBD1 or TRBD2 (5 bases each). Deletions cut 9 bases from V and 7 bases from J, with 15 bases between. The CDR3 sequence is 13 residues long. Germline loops: CDR1 KGHDR, CDR2 SFDVKD.

This clonotype was counted at least ten times. The chain carries TRBV7-2 and TRBJ2-3; D is ambiguous. The CDR3 runs to 11 residues. Trimming left V 4 bases short and J 5 bases short, with 4 bases between. CDR1 is SGHTA and CDR2 is FQGNSA in the germline V gene. The CDR3 is CASSWVDTQYF. Here the CDR3 DNA reads TGTGCCAGCAGCTGGGTAGATACGCAGTATTTT.

This clonotype was detected ten times or more. The gene calls are TRBV7-2 and TRBJ2-4; D tentatively fits TRBD1 or TRBD2 (6 bases each). The CDR3 length is 12 residues. V lost 2 bases and J 8 bases, leaving 7 bases between the germline ends. Germline CDR1 reads SGHTA; CDR2 reads FQGNSA. The CDR3 loop is CASSLRGDIQYF. The CDR3 DNA follows: TGTGCCAGCAGCTTAAGGGGGGACATTCAGTACTTC. Combining the CDR3 with reference TRBV7-2 and TRBJ2-4 gives the whole variable domain GAGVSQSPSNKVTEKGKDVELRCDPISGHTALYWYRQSLGQGLEFLIYFQGNSAPDKSGLPSDRFSAERTGGSVSTLTIQRTQQEDSAVYLCASSLRGDIQYFGAGTRLSVL.

This clonotype occurred many times. The chain carries TRBV5-1 and TRBJ1-2; D is possibly TRBD1 (5 bases). This CDR3 contains 13 residues. Trimming removed 1 base at V and 13 bases at J, with 17 bases between. The germline CDR1 and CDR2 sequences are SGHRS and YFSETQ. DNA for the CDR3: TGCGCCAGCAGCTTGCCCGGGACGGCCGCTGCCACCTTC. Its translation is CASSLPGTAAATF.

In this sample, this clonotype turned up many times. The CDR3 DNA follows: TGCAGTGCCCCTGAGACGGGAGCTGAGCAGTTCTTC. Translated: CSAPETGAEQFF. The V gene is TRBV20-1, the J gene TRBJ2-1; possible D gene TRBD2, 6 bases. Trimming cost V 6 bases and J 9 bases, with 15 bases left between them. The germline gives CDR1 DFQATT, CDR2 SNEGSKA (reference sequence). The CDR3 covers 12 residues.

The V gene is TRBV27, the J gene TRBJ2-3; TRBD2 agrees at 10 bases. The CDR3 is 17 amino acids. Germline trimming cut 4 bases from V and 0 bases from J; bases unmatched to any gene: 7. Germline V gene lookup returns CDR1 MNHEY and CDR2 SMNVEV (reference sequence). The CDR3 DNA reads as TGTGCCAGCAGTTCGGGACTAGCGTTATATAGCACAGATACGCAGTATTTT. Encoded protein: CASSSGLALYSTDTQYF.

The chain recombines TRBV20-1 with TRBJ1-5, with D perhaps TRBD1 (6 bases). The CDR3 contains 16 residues. The germline CDR1 and CDR2 sequences are DFQATT and SNEGSKA (reference sequence). V was shortened by 0 bases and J by 5 bases, with 17 bases between the two germline ends. The CDR3 region is CSARDDTGKAHQPQHF. CDR3 sequence (DNA): TGCAGTGCTAGAGATGATACAGGGAAGGCCCATCAGCCCCAGCATTTT.

The chain couples TRBV7-2 to TRBJ2-3; maybe TRBD1 (6 bases). The CDR3 is made up of 15 amino acids. The V end lost 2 bases, the J end lost 0 bases, and 9 bases lay between the germline ends. Germline V CDR1 and CDR2: SGHTA, FQGNSA. The CDR3 DNA sequence: TGTGCCAGCAGCTTAAATACAGGGAGCACAGATACGCAGTATTTT. It yields the protein CASSLNTGSTDTQYF.

This clonotype was picked up many times. The junction does not match germline at one end; this may be a read error. CDR3 amino acids: CASSLDRAYEQYF. Written as DNA, the CDR3 is TGTGCCAGCAGCTTAGACAGGGCCTACGAGCAGTACTTC. V and J are TRBV5-1 and TRBJ2-7, with 7 positions matching TRBD1. In germline, CDR1 is SGHRS, CDR2 YFSETQ. CDR3 length: 13 residues.

This chain uses TRBV5-6 with TRBJ1-6; a weak D match, TRBD1 (5 bases). V was clipped by 2 bases and J by 9 bases, with 9 bases between them. The CDR3 runs to 13 residues. Germline lookup yields CDR1 SGHDT and CDR2 YYEEEE. The CDR3 reads CASSFTGSSPLHF. The CDR3 DNA reads TGTGCCAGCAGCTTCACAGGTAGTTCACCCCTCCACTTT.

This clonotype appeared many times. This sequence joins TRBV6-6 and TRBJ2-7, with D maybe TRBD1 (5 bases). The V end lost 6 bases, the J end lost 4 bases, and 7 bases lay between the germline ends. Per germline, CDR1 MNHNY and CDR2 SVGAGI (reference sequence). The CDR3 runs to 11 residues. CDR3 sequence reads: CASSREYEQYF. CDR3 nucleotide sequence: TGTGCCAGCAGCAGGGAATACGAGCAGTACTTC.

V usage is TRBV7-9 and J usage is TRBJ1-1; 8 bases align to TRBD1. V was clipped by 4 bases and J by 5 bases; unmatched bases: 0. This CDR3 is built from 12 residues. In germline, CDR1 is SEHNR, CDR2 FQNEAQ (reference sequence). This CDR3 is CASSWTGTEAFF. The CDR3 DNA is TGTGCCAGCAGCTGGACAGGGACTGAAGCTTTCTTT.